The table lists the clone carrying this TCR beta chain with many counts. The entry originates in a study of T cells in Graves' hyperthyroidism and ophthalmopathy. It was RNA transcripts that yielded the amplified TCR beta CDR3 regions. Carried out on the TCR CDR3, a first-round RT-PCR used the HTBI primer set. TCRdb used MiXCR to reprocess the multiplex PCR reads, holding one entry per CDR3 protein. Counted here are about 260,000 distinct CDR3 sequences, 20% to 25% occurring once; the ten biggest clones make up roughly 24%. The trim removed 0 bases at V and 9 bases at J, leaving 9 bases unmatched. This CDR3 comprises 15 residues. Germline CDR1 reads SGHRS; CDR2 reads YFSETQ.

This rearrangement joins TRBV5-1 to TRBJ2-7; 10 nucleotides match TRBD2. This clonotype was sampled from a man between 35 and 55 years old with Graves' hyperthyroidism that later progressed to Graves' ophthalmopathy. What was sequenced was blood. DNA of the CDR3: TGCGCCAGCAGCTTGGGATGGACTAGCGGAGTAGCGCAGTACTTC. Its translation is CASSLGWTSGVAQYF. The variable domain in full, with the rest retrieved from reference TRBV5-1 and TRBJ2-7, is KAGVTQTPRYLIKTRGQQVTLSCSPISGHRSVSWYQQTPGQGLQFLFEYFSETQRNKGNFPGRFSGRQFSNSRSEMNVSTLELGDSALYLCASSLGWTSGVAQYFGPGTRLTVT.